One and the same sample provided the 26 T cell receptor beta chains below, sequenced in a study of CD8 T cells in cerebrospinal fluid in Alzheimer's disease (dated by TCRdb to the early 2020s). Libraries were built with 10x single-cell sequencing. Sequencer: NextSeq 550. Through TCRdb reprocessing, the reads give one entry per CDR3 protein sequence; DNA is omitted. The record for this sample contains 1,500 to 2,000 distinct CDR3 sequences. The ten top clones hold about 9.3% of the sample. Sequences were obtained from cerebrospinal fluid. The source is a human donor in good health.

This clonotype shows up as medium-sized by frequency. The chain has TRBV5-6 and TRBJ1-1. The length of the CDR3 is 14 residues. Germline V gives CDR1 SGHDT, CDR2 YYEEEE. The CDR3 sequence is CASSFGTSNTEAFF.

By frequency, this clonotype registers medium-sized. The chain employs TRBV5-1 and TRBJ1-2. CDR1 is SGHRS and CDR2 is YFSETQ in the germline V gene. The CDR3 extends over 14 amino acids. The CDR3 loop is CASSLGTGFFDYTF.

This clonotype is classed as large by frequency. The CDR3 sequence: CASSPDRGGGELFF. The gene calls are TRBV7-3 and TRBJ2-2; the TCRdb D gene call, TRBD1, has no DNA to confirm it. The germline V gene encodes CDR1 SGHTA and CDR2 FQGTGA. The CDR3 spans 14 residues. Variable domain in full (rest from reference TRBV7-3 and TRBJ2-2): GAGVSQTPSNKVTEKGKYVELRCDPISGHTALYWYRQSLGQGPEFLIYFQGTGAADDSGLPNDRFFAVRPEGSVSTLKIQRTERGDSAVYLCASSPDRGGGELFFGEGSRLTVL.

CDR3 loop: CSAQSGTGWGTGELFF. The chain has TRBV20-1 and TRBJ2-2; TCRdb selects TRBD1, and the lack of DNA leaves this call unchecked. This CDR3 has 16 residues. From germline, CDR1 is DFQATT and CDR2 SNEGSKA (reference sequence).

This clonotype shows up as medium-sized by frequency. The chain carries TRBV6-5 and TRBJ2-5; the D call of TRBD1 rests on TCRdb alone, since no DNA is present to check it. Looked up from germline, CDR1 is MNHEY and CDR2 is SVGAGI. The CDR3 has 15 residues. The CDR3 here is CASRRPGHWIETQYF.

This clonotype is identified as medium-sized from frequency. Here the CDR3 reads CASSYGGLLNEQFF. This chain uses TRBV6-5 with TRBJ2-1. Germline V gives CDR1 MNHEY, CDR2 SVGAGI. This CDR3 has 14 residues.

This clonotype counts as medium-sized by frequency. This sequence joins TRBV30 and TRBJ2-1; TCRdb outputs TRBD1, but without DNA this stays unchecked. The germline gives CDR1 GTSNPN, CDR2 SVGIG (reference sequence). CDR3 length: 17 residues. The CDR3 is CAWTIDPGTGELNEQFF. The complete variable domain, with remaining parts taken from reference TRBV30 and TRBJ2-1, reads SQTIHQWPATLVQPVGSPLSLECTVEGTSNPNLYWYRQAAGRGLQLLFYSVGIGQISSEVPQNLSASRPQDRQFILSSKKLLLSDSGFYLCAWTIDPGTGELNEQFFGPGTRLTVL.

Measured by frequency, this clonotype is medium-sized (0.01 to 0.1%). This sequence joins TRBV30 and TRBJ2-7; the D gene TCRdb calls, TRBD2, cannot be checked with no DNA. Germline CDR1 is GTSNPN and CDR2 is SVGIG (reference sequence). The CDR3 runs to 14 residues. CDR3 sequence reads: CAWISLSSAYEQYF.

Judged by frequency, this clonotype is medium-sized. V is TRBV19 and J is TRBJ1-6; TCRdb designates TRBD1, a call that cannot be tested without DNA. Germline CDR1 and CDR2: LNHDA and SQIVND (reference sequence). This CDR3 has 13 amino acids. The CDR3 sequence is CASSDRVASPLHF.

This clonotype is identified as medium-sized from frequency. The chain's CDR3 is CASSLFASGNQETQYF. The chain has TRBV28 and TRBJ2-5; TCRdb returns TRBD2, unconfirmable since there is no DNA. CDR1 MDHEN and CDR2 SYDVKM come from the germline V gene. The CDR3 consists of 16 residues.

By frequency, this clonotype is large. The rearrangement links TRBV7-2 to TRBJ2-1. Germline CDR1 and CDR2: SGHTA and FQGNSA. This CDR3 has 11 amino acids. The chain's CDR3 is CASSVYNEQFF.

This clonotype counts as medium-sized by frequency. The chain carries TRBV27 and TRBJ1-2; the TRBD1 assignment by TCRdb is unverifiable without DNA. The CDR3 runs to 13 residues. CDR1 is MNHEY and CDR2 is SMNVEV in the germline V gene (reference sequence). CDR3: CATATGRGYGYTF.

By frequency, this clonotype is medium-sized (0.01 to 0.1%). The chain carries TRBV6-2 or TRBV6-3 and TRBJ1-5; the TCRdb call, TRBD1, lacks DNA for checking. Germline V CDR1 and CDR2: MNHEY, SVGEGT. CDR3 length: 15 amino acids. The CDR3 is CASSYVGPGNQPQHF.

This rearrangement joins TRBV15 to TRBJ1-2. The CDR3 sequence is 14 residues long. Germline-derived CDR1 and CDR2 are LNHNV and YYDKDF (reference sequence). CDR3 sequence reads: CATSRDADNYGYTF.

This clonotype is called large based on its frequency. The V gene is TRBV7-7, the J gene TRBJ2-3; TCRdb indicates TRBD2, and absent DNA this call remains unverified. Germline V CDR1 and CDR2: SSHAT, FNYEAQ (reference sequence). CDR3 length equals 15 residues. Here the CDR3 reads CASSPGLAAYDTQYF.

Considering frequency, this clonotype is medium-sized. This sequence joins TRBV6-5 and TRBJ1-2. Germline CDR1 reads MNHEY; CDR2 reads SVGAGI. The CDR3 loop spans 16 amino acids. This chain's CDR3 is CASSYDDHPVGYGYTF.

This clonotype is called large (0.1 to 1%) based on its frequency. The chain employs TRBV7-2 and TRBJ1-1. This CDR3 contains 15 residues. Germline loops: CDR1 SGHTA, CDR2 FQGNSA. This CDR3 is CATRFRSQPNTEAFF.

By frequency, this clonotype registers medium-sized. The J gene is TRBJ2-1, the V gene TRBV25-1; without DNA, the TCRdb call of TRBD2 cannot be checked. CDR3 length: 16 amino acids. Germline CDR1 MGHDK, CDR2 SYGVNS. The CDR3 reads CASSERGGRVSNEQFF.

The chain joins TRBV19 to TRBJ2-7; there is no DNA to check the TCRdb D call of TRBD1. CDR1 is LNHDA, CDR2 SQIVND, per germline (reference sequence). The CDR3 runs to 15 residues. The CDR3 region is CASSIAGTGNYEQYF.

The V and J genes are TRBV5-8 and TRBJ2-1; the D call of TRBD1 rests on TCRdb alone, since no DNA is present to check it. Per germline, CDR1 SGHTS and CDR2 YDEGEE. There are 14 residues in the CDR3. The CDR3 loop reads CASSPTGTGYEQFF.

This clonotype counts as medium-sized by frequency. This sequence joins TRBV7-2 and TRBJ2-7; the D call of TRBD2 rests on TCRdb alone, since no DNA is present to check it. Germline V CDR1 and CDR2: SGHTA, FQGNSA. This CDR3 is 16 amino acids long. The CDR3 here is CASSLVGARTSGEQYF. Based on the CDR3 plus reference TRBV7-2 and TRBJ2-7, the full variable domain is GAGVSQSPSNKVTEKGKDVELRCDPISGHTALYWYRQSLGQGLEFLIYFQGNSAPDKSGLPSDRFSAERTGGSVSTLTIQRTQQEDSAVYLCASSLVGARTSGEQYFGPGTRLTVT.

This clonotype is called medium-sized (0.01 to 0.1%) based on its frequency. This rearrangement joins TRBV12-3 or TRBV12-4 to TRBJ2-2. This CDR3 is 14 amino acids long. CDR3 region: CASSLLGNTGELFF.

Its frequency marks this clonotype as medium-sized. The chain carries TRBV5-1 and TRBJ2-5; TCRdb's D gene call, TRBD2, goes unchecked for lack of DNA. The CDR3 runs 17 residues. Germline values: CDR1 SGHRS, CDR2 YFSETQ. CDR3 protein: CASSLEAVGATGETQYF.

By frequency, this clonotype is medium-sized. The V call is TRBV19, the J call TRBJ1-1; TCRdb's D gene call, TRBD1, goes unchecked for lack of DNA. Germline V gene lookup returns CDR1 LNHDA and CDR2 SQIVND (reference sequence). The CDR3 has 17 amino acids. The chain's CDR3 is CASSIGGWTGMNTEAFF.

This clonotype counts as medium-sized by frequency. CDR3 loop: CSARQGAIDTQYF. V and J are TRBV29-1 and TRBJ2-3; absent DNA, TCRdb's TRBD1 call cannot be checked. CDR1 is SQVTM and CDR2 is ANQGSEA in the germline V gene. The CDR3 runs 13 residues.

Measured by frequency, this clonotype is medium-sized (0.01 to 0.1%). This chain uses TRBV10-3 with TRBJ2-7; the D gene TCRdb calls, TRBD1, cannot be checked with no DNA. The CDR3 runs 14 residues. Looked up from germline, CDR1 is ENHRY and CDR2 is SYGVKD. Here the CDR3 reads CAISPGQSSYEQYF.